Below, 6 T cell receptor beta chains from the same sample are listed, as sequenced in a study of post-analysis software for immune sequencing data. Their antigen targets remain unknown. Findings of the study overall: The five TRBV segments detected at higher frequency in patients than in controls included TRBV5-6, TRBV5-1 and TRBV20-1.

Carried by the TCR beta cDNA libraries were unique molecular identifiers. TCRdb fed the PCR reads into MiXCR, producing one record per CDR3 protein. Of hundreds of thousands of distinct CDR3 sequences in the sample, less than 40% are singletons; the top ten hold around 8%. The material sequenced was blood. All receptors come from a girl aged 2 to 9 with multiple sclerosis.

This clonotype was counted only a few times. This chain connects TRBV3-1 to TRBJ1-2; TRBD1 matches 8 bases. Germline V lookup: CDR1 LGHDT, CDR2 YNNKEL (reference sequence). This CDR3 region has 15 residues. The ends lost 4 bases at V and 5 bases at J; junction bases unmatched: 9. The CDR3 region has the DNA TGTGCCAGCAGCCCAGGCCCGACAGGGGAATATGGCTACACCTTC. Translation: CASSPGPTGEYGYTF.

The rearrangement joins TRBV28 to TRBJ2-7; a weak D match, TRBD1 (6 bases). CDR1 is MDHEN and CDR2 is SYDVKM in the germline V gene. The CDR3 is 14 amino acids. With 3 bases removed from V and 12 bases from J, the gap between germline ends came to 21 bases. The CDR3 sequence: CASSFHRDTPQRYF. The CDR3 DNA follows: TGTGCCAGCAGTTTCCACCGGGACACGCCTCAACGGTACTTC. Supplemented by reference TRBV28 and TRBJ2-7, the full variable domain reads DVKVTQSSRYLVKRTGEKVFLECVQDMDHENMFWYRQDPGLGLRLIYFSYDVKMKEKGDIPEGYSVSREKKERFSLILESASTNQTSMYLCASSFHRDTPQRYFGPGTRLTVT.

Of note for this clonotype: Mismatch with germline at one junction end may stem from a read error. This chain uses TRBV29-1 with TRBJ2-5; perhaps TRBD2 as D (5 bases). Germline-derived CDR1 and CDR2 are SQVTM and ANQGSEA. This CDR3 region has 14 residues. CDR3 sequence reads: CSFWTGSYQDTQYF. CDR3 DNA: TGCAGCTTCTGGACGGGATCGTACCAAGACACCCAGTACTTC. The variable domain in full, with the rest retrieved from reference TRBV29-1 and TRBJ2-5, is SAVISQKPSRDICQRGTSLTIQCQVDSQVTMMFWYRQQPGQSLTLIATANQGSEATYESGFVIDKFPISRPNLTFSTLTVSNMSPEDSSIYLCSFWTGSYQDTQYFGPGTRLLVL.

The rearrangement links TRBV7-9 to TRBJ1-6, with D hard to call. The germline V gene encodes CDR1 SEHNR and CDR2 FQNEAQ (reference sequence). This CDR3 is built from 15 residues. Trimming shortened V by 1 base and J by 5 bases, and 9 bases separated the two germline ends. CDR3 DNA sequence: TGTGCCAGCAGCTTAGTGGCAGCAGATAATTCACCCCTCCACTTT. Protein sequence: CASSLVAADNSPLHF.

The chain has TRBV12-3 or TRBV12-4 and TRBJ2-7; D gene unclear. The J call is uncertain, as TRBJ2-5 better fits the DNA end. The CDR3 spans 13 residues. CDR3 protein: CASSFNYLETQYF. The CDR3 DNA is TGTGCCAGCAGTTTCAACTACCTGGAGACCCAGTACTTC.

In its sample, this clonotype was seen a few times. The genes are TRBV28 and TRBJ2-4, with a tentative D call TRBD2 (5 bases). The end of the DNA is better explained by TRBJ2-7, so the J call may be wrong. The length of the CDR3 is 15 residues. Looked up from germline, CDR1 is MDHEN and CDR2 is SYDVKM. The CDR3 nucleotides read TGTGCCAGCAGTCGGGGATACGACTCGATTGTCGAGCAGTACTTC. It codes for CASSRGYDSIVEQYF.